This T cell receptor beta chain stems from a study of blood T cell repertoires in COVID-19. This clone occurred once. Trimming took 0 bases from V and 7 from J; bases not matched to a gene: 8. This CDR3 comprises 16 residues. The germline CDR1 and CDR2 sequences are LNHNV and YYDKDF (reference sequence). The repertoire was sequenced with immunoSEQ multiplex PCR; TCRdb's copy has only in-frame clones and lacks some. The sample shows over 200,000 clones, around 80% of them seen only once. The rearrangement joins TRBV15 to TRBJ2-7; 11 bases are shared with TRBD1. Specimen: PBMCs or T cells enriched from blood (not recorded which). The TCR originated in a man between 60 and 75 years old who had recovered from COVID-19. The CDR3 is CATSRDQGQGAEEQYF. The CDR3 DNA reads TGTGCCACCAGCAGAGATCAAGGACAGGGGGCAGAGGAGCAGTACTTC.